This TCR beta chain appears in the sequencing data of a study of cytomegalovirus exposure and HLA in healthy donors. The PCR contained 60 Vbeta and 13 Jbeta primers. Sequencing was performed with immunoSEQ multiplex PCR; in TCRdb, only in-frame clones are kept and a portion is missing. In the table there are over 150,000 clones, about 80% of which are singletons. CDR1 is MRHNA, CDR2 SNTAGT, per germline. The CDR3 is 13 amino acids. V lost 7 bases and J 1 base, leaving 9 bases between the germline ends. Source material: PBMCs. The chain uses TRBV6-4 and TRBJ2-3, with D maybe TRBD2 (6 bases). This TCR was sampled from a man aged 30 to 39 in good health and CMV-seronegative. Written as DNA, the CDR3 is TGTGCCAGCAAGGCTAGCGGCACAGATACGCAGTATTTT. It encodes CASKASGTDTQYF.